This TCR beta chain was observed in a study of a mutant IDH1 vaccine in newly diagnosed glioma. Remarks on this clone: The antigen remains unidentified.

TCRdb's table, derived via immunoSEQ multiplex PCR, lists solely in-frame clones and lacks some. The repertoire holds 55,000 to 65,000 clones, with around 84% as singletons. Indicated time point: week 35, safety follow-up. The investigators gave 300 ug of mutant IDH1 20-mer peptide in each vaccine dose, together with topical imiquimod. The germline V gene has CDR1 MNHEY and CDR2 SVGAGI. The CDR3 has 14 amino acids. V was pared by 6 bases and J by 4 bases, with 7 bases of the junction left unmatched. This clonotype was sampled from a man aged 25-45 years with glioma. The chain couples TRBV6-5 to TRBJ2-7, with 9 bases aligning to TRBD1. Sequences were derived from PBMCs, sampled from a glioma patient whose treatment included an IDH1 peptide vaccine. The CDR3 reads CASSPDRGKYEQYF. CDR3 DNA: TGTGCCAGCAGCCCGGACAGGGGAAAGTACGAGCAGTACTTC.